The 28 T cell receptor beta chains reported below all come from one sample, sequenced in a study of T cell responses to AZD1222 COVID-19 vaccine. Produced via immunoSEQ multiplex PCR; TCRdb's table is partial and in-frame only. The sample yields some 99,000 clones, over 80% seen once. This sample comprised peripheral blood, obtained on day 0 of AZD1222 vaccination. Source of these receptors: an adult in good health.

The V gene is TRBV30, the J gene TRBJ1-1, with 7 bases lining up with TRBD1. The length of the CDR3 is 13 residues. After removal of 5 bases from V and 4 bases from J, the junction contained 7 bases not matched to a gene. Germline lookup yields CDR1 GTSNPN and CDR2 SVGIG (reference sequence). DNA of the CDR3: TGTGCCTGGTCCCAGGGGGGAAGCACTGAAGCTTTCTTT. Translating it yields CAWSQGGSTEAFF.

This chain links TRBV3-1 (or the pseudogene TRBV3-2) with TRBJ2-3; TRBD1 is a possible D gene (5 bases). Germline loops: CDR1 LGHDT, CDR2 YNNKEL (reference sequence). V lost 5 bases and J lost 6, with 15 bases in between. The CDR3 is made up of 14 amino acids. The CDR3 reads CASSYGPPGDTQYF. In nucleotides, the CDR3 is TGTGCCAGCAGCTACGGGCCCCCAGGGGATACGCAGTATTTT.

The V gene is TRBV2, the J gene TRBJ1-2, with 7 bases fitting TRBD1. Germline CDR1 is SNHLY and CDR2 is FYNNEI. The CDR3 runs 15 residues. Unmatched junction bases numbered 9, after V lost 6 bases and J lost 2 bases. CDR3 sequence reads: CASRSRTGVNYGYTF. DNA for the CDR3: TGTGCCAGCAGAAGCCGGACAGGCGTAAACTATGGCTACACCTTC.

As for this clone: Other DNA sequences in this sample translate to the same CDR3. V usage is TRBV5-6 and J usage is TRBJ1-5, with 7 nucleotides matching TRBD1. The junction had 7 bases not matched to a gene; V was cut back by 0 bases and J by 4 bases. The CDR3 consists of 16 residues. Germline CDR1 is SGHDT and CDR2 is YYEEEE. CDR3 DNA: TGTGCCAGCAGCTTGGGTGCAGGGGGTGGAAATCAGCCCCAGCATTTT. Residues: CASSLGAGGGNQPQHF.

This clone has a handful of counts. The V gene is TRBV11-3, the J gene TRBJ2-7; D not resolved. With 3 bases removed from V and 7 bases from J, the gap between germline ends came to 13 bases. The CDR3 extends over 13 amino acids. CDR1 and CDR2 (germline): SGHNT, YENEEA. CDR3 DNA sequence: TGTGCCAGCAGCTTGGGGATCAGCAGGGAGCAGTACTTC. Protein sequence: CASSLGISREQYF.

The CDR3 sequence is CASSYQQGSSADTQYF. CDR3 DNA: TGCGCCAGCAGCTACCAACAGGGCAGTTCAGCAGATACGCAGTATTTT. The chain combines TRBV5-1 with TRBJ2-3; possibly TRBD1 for D (6 bases). This CDR3 contains 16 residues. V dropped 3 bases and J dropped 4 bases, with 18 bases sitting between them. Germline lookup yields CDR1 SGHRS and CDR2 YFSETQ.

This chain connects TRBV11-2 to TRBJ2-2; 8 positions match TRBD2. The trim removed 0 bases at V and 7 bases at J, leaving 7 bases unmatched. The CDR3 covers 16 residues. In germline, CDR1 is SGHAT, CDR2 FQNNGV. CDR3 in DNA: TGTGCCAGCAGCTTAGAGGGTAGCGGGATGTTCGGGGAGCTGTTTTTT. Amino acid sequence: CASSLEGSGMFGELFF.

This chain uses TRBV19 with TRBJ2-1; D might be TRBD2 (7 bases). The CDR3 is made up of 16 amino acids. V lost 5 bases, J lost 3 bases, and 17 bases lay in between. Looked up from germline, CDR1 is LNHDA and CDR2 is SQIVND (reference sequence). The CDR3 protein is CASSVLAGANYNEQFF. The CDR3, as DNA: TGTGCCAGTAGTGTTCTCGCGGGGGCAAACTACAATGAGCAGTTCTTC.

The V call is TRBV6-5, the J call TRBJ2-5; maybe TRBD2 (6 bases). The V end was cut by 8 bases, the J end by 0 bases, with 13 bases between. The length of the CDR3 is 14 residues. Germline CDR1 is MNHEY and CDR2 is SVGAGI. CDR3 protein: CASWEPGDQETQYF. The CDR3 coding sequence is TGTGCCAGCTGGGAGCCGGGAGACCAAGAGACCCAGTACTTC.

This sequence joins TRBV7-9 and TRBJ2-2; D is possibly TRBD2 (6 bases). Germline CDR1 is SEHNR and CDR2 is FQNEAQ (reference sequence). This CDR3 spans 15 amino acids. V lost 6 bases and J lost 5, with 16 bases in between. CDR3 loop: CASRRAGGTTGELFF. DNA for the CDR3: TGTGCCAGCAGGAGAGCCGGGGGAACGACCGGGGAGCTGTTTTTT. Supplemented by reference TRBV7-9 and TRBJ2-2, the full variable domain reads DTGVSQNPRHKITKRGQNVTFRCDPISEHNRLYWYRQTLGQGPEFLTYFQNEAQLEKSRLLSDRFSAERPKGSFSTLEIQRTEQGDSAMYLCASRRAGGTTGELFFGEGSRLTVL.

This chain joins TRBV29-1 and TRBJ2-5; D is undetermined. In germline, CDR1 is SQVTM, CDR2 ANQGSEA. The CDR3 runs to 14 residues. V dropped 6 bases and J dropped 2 bases, with 16 bases sitting between them. The CDR3 loop reads CSVTRPGSQETQYF. For the CDR3, the DNA is TGCAGCGTGACGCGCCCGGGCAGTCAAGAGACCCAGTACTTC.

V usage is TRBV6-6 and J usage is TRBJ1-2, with D uncertain. CDR3 size: 11 residues. Trimming pared 0 bases from V and 8 bases from J, leaving 4 bases between. In germline, CDR1 is MNHNY, CDR2 SVGAGI (reference sequence). CDR3 sequence (DNA): TGTGCCAGCAGTTACTCGTCCGGCTACACCTTC. This codes for CASSYSSGYTF.

This chain joins TRBV3-1 (or the pseudogene TRBV3-2) and TRBJ1-5; a weak D match, TRBD1 (5 bases). The germline V and J ends were trimmed by 4 bases and 3 bases, with 10 bases remaining between them. This CDR3 spans 14 amino acids. The germline gives CDR1 LGHDT, CDR2 YNNKEL (reference sequence). The CDR3 region is CASSLTEFNQPQHF. For the CDR3, the DNA is TGTGCCAGCAGCCTGACAGAATTCAATCAGCCCCAGCATTTT.

The rearrangement joins TRBV30 to TRBJ1-3; 9 nucleotides line up with TRBD1. Trimming removed 5 bases from V and 0 bases from J; junction bases left unmatched: 5. Germline V gives CDR1 GTSNPN, CDR2 SVGIG (reference sequence). The CDR3 loop spans 15 amino acids. CDR3 sequence: CAWGQGTGSGNTIYF. The CDR3 region has the DNA TGTGCCTGGGGACAGGGGACAGGCTCTGGAAACACCATATATTTT.

This chain connects TRBV5-1 to TRBJ2-1, with 9 positions matching TRBD2. The trim removed 2 bases at V and 8 bases at J, leaving 14 bases unmatched. Germline V lookup: CDR1 SGHRS, CDR2 YFSETQ. The CDR3 totals 17 residues. CDR3 amino acids: CASSFARDSGGSDEQFF. In DNA, the CDR3 is TGCGCCAGCAGCTTCGCACGGGATAGCGGGGGTAGCGATGAGCAGTTCTTC.

The V gene is TRBV5-4, the J gene TRBJ2-6; D is possibly TRBD2 (6 bases). The CDR3 runs 17 residues. Germline V gives CDR1 SGHNT, CDR2 YYREEE (reference sequence). The germline V and J ends were trimmed by 0 bases and 0 bases, with 10 bases remaining between them. The CDR3 DNA reads TGTGCCAGCAGCTTGGTTGCGGGAAGCTCTGGGGCCAACGTCCTGACTTTC. This encodes CASSLVAGSSGANVLTF.

The chain uses TRBV28 and TRBJ1-1; D gene unclear. Looked up from germline, CDR1 is MDHEN and CDR2 is SYDVKM. V gave up 7 bases and J gave up 0 bases, with 12 bases separating them. The CDR3 is 14 residues long. The CDR3 sequence: CASTPPTLNTEAFF. In DNA form, the CDR3 reads TGTGCCAGCACCCCTCCCACCTTGAACACTGAAGCTTTCTTT.

The chain employs TRBV6-5 and TRBJ2-7; 11 bases agree with TRBD2. The CDR3 extends over 16 amino acids. CDR1 MNHEY and CDR2 SVGAGI come from the germline V gene. After removal of 0 bases from V and 2 bases from J, the junction contained 3 bases not matched to a gene. CDR3 DNA sequence: TGTGCCAGCAGTTACTCGGGACTAGCGGTGGCCTACGAGCAGTACTTC. Amino acid sequence: CASSYSGLAVAYEQYF.

The chain links TRBV10-3 to TRBJ1-3; 7 bases fit TRBD1. This CDR3 region has 13 residues. Germline CDR1 is ENHRY and CDR2 is SYGVKD. Trimming at V came to 6 bases and at J to 8 bases, leaving 7 bases not matched to a gene. Here the CDR3 reads CAIREGGEDTIYF. The CDR3 nucleotides are TGTGCCATCAGGGAAGGGGGCGAAGACACCATATATTTT.

The V gene is TRBV14, the J gene TRBJ2-3, with a possible D match to TRBD1 (5 bases). Trimming pared 2 bases from V and 14 bases from J, leaving 14 bases between. The CDR3 length is 12 residues. CDR1 is SGHDN and CDR2 is FVKESK in the germline V gene. CDR3 amino acids: CASSQSGHGRYF. CDR3 bases: TGTGCCAGCAGCCAATCAGGACACGGGCGGTATTTT.

The J gene is TRBJ2-2, the V gene TRBV6-1; TRBD1 matches 8 bases. The CDR3 is 19 residues long. Germline V CDR1 and CDR2: MNHNS, SASEGT. The V and J ends lost 4 bases and 5 bases, in that order; junction bases with no gene match: 18. CDR3 in amino acids: CASSAQIPTFRGHTGELFF. CDR3 in DNA: TGTGCCAGCAGTGCGCAAATCCCCACCTTCAGGGGGCATACCGGGGAGCTGTTTTTT.

The V gene is TRBV2, the J gene TRBJ1-1; D is uncertain. The CDR3 length is 13 residues. Germline V gives CDR1 SNHLY, CDR2 FYNNEI. V was clipped by 3 bases and J by 4 bases, with 9 bases between them. CDR3 coding DNA: TGTGCCAGCAGTGAGAGAAGGGCCACTGAAGCTTTCTTT. Its translation: CASSERRATEAFF.

The chain carries TRBV20-1 and TRBJ2-2, with unresolved D. The V and J ends lost 3 bases and 4 bases respectively, with 12 bases between them. Germline values: CDR1 DFQATT, CDR2 SNEGSKA (reference sequence). The CDR3 spans 14 residues. The CDR3 sequence: CSASSTLITGELFF. Written as DNA, the CDR3 is TGCAGTGCTAGTTCCACCCTGATCACCGGGGAGCTGTTTTTT.

The chain links TRBV29-1 to TRBJ1-3, with no clear D. Per germline, CDR1 SQVTM and CDR2 ANQGSEA. Trimming stripped 6 bases from V and 0 bases from J, with 9 bases between. CDR3 length equals 13 residues. CDR3: CSVVDFSGNTIYF. The CDR3 DNA reads TGCAGCGTGGTGGATTTCTCTGGAAACACCATATATTTT.

The chain has TRBV6-5 and TRBJ2-1, with 8 nucleotides matching TRBD2. The CDR3 runs 15 residues. The ends lost 5 bases at V and 6 bases at J; junction bases unmatched: 9. Germline loops: CDR1 MNHEY, CDR2 SVGAGI. CDR3 sequence: CASSPRLARSNEQFF. In DNA, the CDR3 is TGTGCCAGCAGTCCCCGACTAGCGCGAAGCAATGAGCAGTTCTTC.

The chain recombines TRBV3-1 (or the pseudogene TRBV3-2) with TRBJ1-1; TRBD1 agrees at 9 bases. Trimming at V came to 4 bases and at J to 7 bases, leaving 13 bases not matched to a gene. The CDR3 runs 16 residues. Germline loops: CDR1 LGHDT, CDR2 YNNKEL (reference sequence). CDR3 sequence: CASSLEQGQGVNEAFF. The DNA of the CDR3 is TGTGCCAGCAGCCTAGAACAGGGACAGGGTGTGAATGAAGCTTTCTTT.

The chain links TRBV4-2 to TRBJ2-5; D not resolved. The ends were cut back, 0 bases at V and 3 bases at J, with 5 bases in the middle. CDR3 size: 13 residues. Per germline, CDR1 LGHNA and CDR2 YNFKEQ. The CDR3 coding sequence is TGTGCCAGCAGCCAAGACTTTAAAGAGACCCAGTACTTC. Amino acid sequence: CASSQDFKETQYF.

The genes are TRBV2 and TRBJ2-2, with D maybe TRBD2 (5 bases). Trimming took off 6 bases at V and 8 bases at J, with 16 bases between the two ends. The CDR3 is 14 amino acids. Germline values: CDR1 SNHLY, CDR2 FYNNEI. CDR3 protein: CASSSRTLEGELFF. CDR3 nucleotides: TGTGCCAGCAGCTCTCGGACTCTCGAGGGGGAGCTGTTTTTT.